These T cell receptor beta chains were read from a single sample in a study of T cells after yellow fever vaccination. Each CDR3 protein gets one entry after TCRdb re-called the 5' RACE reads with MiXCR. Counted here are tens of thousands of distinct CDR3 sequences, 6% to 7.5% occurring once; the ten biggest clones make up 35% to 40%. The sample here was CD8+ T cells sorted from PBMCs, taken 15 days after the yellow fever booster vaccination. The receptor source for this set is a young man who received the YFV17D yellow fever vaccine. Both conserved end residues are part of each CDR3. A D gene is named only where the DNA matches it firmly. The size entry is marked missing in some rows and otherwise reads once, few, many or a size class.

V gene	D gene	J gene	clone size	CDR3 protein	CDR3 DNA
TRBV29-1	.	TRBJ2-1	many	CSVNEQFF	TGCAGCGTCAATGAGCAGTTCTTC
TRBV7-9	.	TRBJ2-1	many	CASSLGPGLHDNEQFF	TGTGCCAGCAGCTTAGGTCCGGGTCTTCATGACAATGAGCAGTTCTTC
TRBV4-3	.	TRBJ2-7	many	CASSQNAGSNEQYF	TGCGCCAGCAGCCAAAATGCGGGGTCGAACGAGCAGTACTTC
TRBV29-1	.	TRBJ2-5	many	CSVERGRAIQETQYF	TGCAGCGTTGAGAGGGGCAGGGCAATCCAAGAGACCCAGTACTTC
TRBV20-1	TRBD2	TRBJ2-3	many	CSARDPELAGATDTQYF	TGCAGTGCTAGAGATCCCGAGCTAGCGGGGGCCACAGATACGCAGTATTTT
TRBV4-2	TRBD1	TRBJ2-7	many	CASSQERQGVYEQYF	TGTGCCAGCAGCCAAGAGCGGCAGGGGGTGTACGAGCAGTACTTC
TRBV28	TRBD1	TRBJ2-2	.	CASSFLDRGTGELFF	TGTGCCAGCAGTTTCCTGGACAGGGGCACCGGGGAGCTGTTTTTT
TRBV6-5	.	TRBJ2-5	many	CASSYSLETQYF	TGTGCCAGCAGTTACTCACTGGAGACCCAGTACTTC
TRBV11-2	.	TRBJ2-3	many	CASSPDGAAWRGTDTQYF	TGTGCCAGCAGCCCCGATGGGGCAGCTTGGAGGGGGACAGATACGCAGTATTTT
TRBV21-1	.	TRBJ1-2	many	CASTKMTEGAGDYGYTF	TGTGCCAGCACCAAAATGACGGAAGGGGCAGGAGACTATGGCTACACCTTC
TRBV12-3/TRBV12-4	.	TRBJ1-2	many	CALGSHYGYTF	TGTGCCCTGGGTTCCCACTATGGCTACACCTTC
TRBV2	.	TRBJ2-7	few	CASSEEGGPYYEQYF	TGTGCCAGCAGTGAAGAGGGGGGACCCTATTACGAGCAGTACTTC
TRBV27	.	TRBJ2-7	many	CASSLSRTGSSYEQYF	TGTGCCAGCAGTTTATCCCGGACGGGGAGCTCCTACGAGCAGTACTTC
TRBV10-3	.	TRBJ2-1	many	CAISDGGPHYNEQFF	TGTGCCATCAGTGATGGGGGACCCCACTACAATGAGCAGTTCTTC
TRBV7-2	.	TRBJ2-3	many	CASNGGITDTQYF	TGTGCCAGCAACGGCGGGATTACAGATACGCAGTATTTT
TRBV9	.	TRBJ2-5	many	CASSWGLAPQETQYF	TGTGCCAGCAGCTGGGGGCTAGCGCCCCAAGAGACCCAGTACTTC
TRBV28	.	TRBJ2-7	many	CATYPRSLREQYF	TGTGCCACGTACCCGAGGTCCTTGAGGGAGCAGTACTTC
TRBV2	.	TRBJ2-5	many	CAIEGALQETQYF	TGTGCCATCGAAGGAGCCCTTCAAGAGACCCAGTACTTC
TRBV4-3	.	TRBJ1-1	many	CASSQERQRNTEAFF	TGCGCCAGCAGCCAAGAAAGACAGAGGAACACTGAAGCTTTCTTT
TRBV7-3	.	TRBJ2-3	.	CASSLGGTPEDTQYF	TGTGCCAGCAGCTTAGGGGGGACACCCGAGGATACGCAGTATTTT
TRBV6-2/TRBV6-3	.	TRBJ1-2	many	CASSLGTVVDYTF	TGTGCCAGCAGCCTCGGAACGGTCGTTGATTACACCTTC
TRBV19	TRBD2	TRBJ2-1	many	CASSIVASGRLNEQFF	TGTGCCAGTAGTATTGTGGCTAGCGGGAGGTTGAATGAGCAGTTCTTC
TRBV28	TRBD1	TRBJ2-7	many	CASSTGTGGVGTLSYEQYF	TGTGCCAGCAGTACTGGGACAGGGGGCGTAGGAACCCTTTCCTACGAGCAGTACTTC
TRBV4-2	TRBD2	TRBJ2-1	many	CASSQAQREYNEQFF	TGTGCCAGCAGCCAAGCCCAGCGGGAGTACAATGAGCAGTTCTTC
TRBV20-1	.	TRBJ1-1	many	CSASRGVGDTEAFF	TGCAGTGCTAGTCGGGGCGTCGGGGACACTGAAGCTTTCTTT
TRBV29-1	TRBD1	TRBJ1-2	many	CSDGTGDYGYTF	TGCAGCGACGGGACAGGGGACTATGGCTACACCTTC
TRBV29-1	TRBD2	TRBJ2-1	many	CSAGLAGDAYNEQFF	TGCAGCGCCGGACTAGCGGGAGATGCCTACAATGAGCAGTTCTTC
TRBV5-5	TRBD1	TRBJ2-7	many	CASSAGQVLNYEQYF	TGTGCCAGCAGCGCGGGACAGGTGCTGAACTACGAGCAGTACTTC
TRBV7-8	TRBD2	TRBJ2-3	many	CASSPPGTSLDTQYF	TGTGCCAGCAGCCCTCCCGGGACTAGCTTGGATACGCAGTATTTT
TRBV7-8	.	TRBJ2-3	many	CASSLGSSPSTDTQYF	TGTGCCAGCAGCTTAGGATCAAGTCCTAGCACAGATACGCAGTATTTT
TRBV29-1	TRBD2	TRBJ2-1	many	CSVSSGIGAYNEQFF	TGCAGCGTTTCCAGCGGGATCGGTGCCTACAATGAGCAGTTCTTC
TRBV3-1	.	TRBJ2-7	.	CASSPQGSPSYEQYF	TGTGCCAGCAGCCCCCAGGGATCCCCCTCCTACGAGCAGTACTTC